Each of the 2 T cell receptor beta chains below was sequenced from the same sample in a study of blood T cells in healthy people across ages. Primers used in a second PCR of about 6 to 12 cycles were a sample-barcoded 5' primer and a J-beta primer mix. Using its own MiXCR run on the 5' RACE reads, TCRdb lists one record per CDR3 protein. The table records nearly 800,000 distinct CDR3 sequences, roughly three fifths of them present only once. Sequenced sample: blood. Source of these receptors: a man aged 40-49 years in good health.

The rearrangement links TRBV28 to TRBJ1-2; weak D call: TRBD1 (6 bases). CDR1 is MDHEN, CDR2 SYDVKM, per germline. Trimming shortened V by 4 bases and J by 5 bases, and 26 bases separated the two germline ends. The CDR3 covers 18 residues. CDR3 in DNA: TGTGCCAGCAGTTACAACGCCCCACGGGGGCAACTGTGGTATGGCTACACCTTC. Its protein is CASSYNAPRGQLWYGYTF.

This clonotype was seen a few times. The V and J genes are TRBV20-1 and TRBJ2-6; D unclear. The CDR3 is made up of 13 amino acids. In germline, CDR1 is DFQATT, CDR2 SNEGSKA (reference sequence). V shed 8 bases and J shed 1 base, with 9 bases lying between them. Here the CDR3 reads CSLLGSGANVLTF. The CDR3 nucleotides are TGCAGTCTTTTGGGTTCTGGGGCCAACGTCCTGACTTTC.